These 24 T cell receptor beta chains share one sample of origin, sequenced in a study of CD8 T cells in Susac syndrome. RNA, at about 0.5 to 1 ug, was reverse transcribed with random hexamers. TCRdb re-derived calls from the immunoSEQ multiplex PCR reads in MiXCR, one entry per CDR3 protein. Here the sample spans about 200,000 distinct CDR3 sequences, roughly nine tenths being singletons. The specimen sequenced was CD4+ T cells from PBMCs. The receptors originated from a human donor with Susac syndrome.

The J gene is TRBJ2-7, the V gene TRBV10-1; 10 bases map to TRBD1. The trim removed 7 bases at V and 9 bases at J, leaving 6 bases unmatched. Germline-derived CDR1 and CDR2 are WNHNN and SYGVQD (reference sequence). This CDR3 is built from 12 residues. CDR3 bases: TGCGCCAGCAAAGGACAGGGGGATGCGCAGTACTTC. Amino acid sequence: CASKGQGDAQYF.

This clonotype was observed once. This chain connects TRBV28 to TRBJ2-3, with D maybe TRBD1 (5 bases). The CDR3 has 11 amino acids. The V gene's germline CDR1 is MDHEN and CDR2 SYDVKM. The V end lost 6 bases, the J end lost 8 bases, and 9 bases lay between the germline ends. The CDR3 sequence: CASRAGPTQYF. The CDR3, as DNA: TGTGCCAGCAGGGCAGGGCCTACGCAGTATTTT.

V gene TRBV20-1 combines with J gene TRBJ2-1, with 14 nucleotides matching TRBD2. This CDR3 is 16 amino acids long. In germline, CDR1 is DFQATT, CDR2 SNEGSKA (reference sequence). V shed 3 bases and J 4 bases; nucleotides not matched to a gene: 5. CDR3 nucleotide sequence: TGCAGTGCTAGGACTAGCGGGGGGGTTAAGTACAATGAGCAGTTCTTC. Amino acid sequence: CSARTSGGVKYNEQFF.

The chain carries TRBV11-2 and TRBJ2-5; a weak D match, TRBD2 (6 bases). The germline V and J ends were trimmed by 5 bases and 2 bases, with 18 bases remaining between them. Germline lookup yields CDR1 SGHAT and CDR2 FQNNGV. The CDR3 totals 16 residues. CDR3 in DNA: TGTGCCAGCAGCCCAACCTGGATTAGCGGACAAGAGACCCAGTACTTC. Encoded protein: CASSPTWISGQETQYF.

This chain connects TRBV6-2 or TRBV6-3 to TRBJ2-7, with 10 bases lining up with TRBD2. Per germline, CDR1 MNHEY and CDR2 SVGEGT. V was pared by 7 bases and J by 2 bases, with 2 bases of the junction left unmatched. The CDR3 sequence is 13 residues long. This CDR3 is CASKGTSAYEQYF. DNA for the CDR3: TGTGCCAGCAAAGGGACTAGCGCCTACGAGCAGTACTTC.

The chain employs TRBV11-2 and TRBJ1-2; D remains unclear. The CDR3 sequence is 14 residues long. CDR1 is SGHAT and CDR2 is FQNNGV in the germline V gene. V shed 1 base and J shed 4 bases, with 10 bases lying between them. The CDR3, as DNA: TGTGCCAGCAGCTTAGTGACGGAAACCTATGGCTACACCTTC. It codes for CASSLVTETYGYTF.

In regard to this clonotype: Its ends do not fully match the called genes, so a read error is possible. The chain couples TRBV3-1 to TRBJ2-1; the match to TRBD2 covers 10 bases. Germline CDR1 LGHDT, CDR2 YNNKEL (reference sequence). The CDR3 has 15 amino acids. The CDR3 DNA reads TGTGCCAGCAGTCAAGCCAGCGGGGGGGGAAATGAGCAGTTCTTC. Protein: CASSQASGGGNEQFF.

The rearrangement links TRBV2 to TRBJ2-7, with a tentative D call TRBD1 (5 bases). Germline V gene lookup returns CDR1 SNHLY and CDR2 FYNNEI. V was pared by 6 bases and J by 4 bases, with 10 bases between. The CDR3 is made up of 12 amino acids. The CDR3 DNA sequence: TGTGCCAGCAGACCCGACAGTTACGAGCAGTACTTC. It translates to CASRPDSYEQYF. The full variable domain, in which reference TRBV2 and TRBJ2-7 provide the parts outside the CDR3, is EPEVTQTPSHQVTQMGQEVILRCVPISNHLYFYWYRQILGQKVEFLVSFYNNEISEKSEIFDDQFSVERPDGSNFTLKIRSTKLEDSAMYFCASRPDSYEQYFGPGTRLTVT.

V and J are TRBV5-1 and TRBJ1-1, with D possibly being TRBD1 (5 bases). V dropped 1 base and J dropped 0 bases, with 10 bases sitting between them. This CDR3 has 15 residues. Germline V lookup: CDR1 SGHRS, CDR2 YFSETQ. The CDR3 bases are TGCGCCAGCAGCTTGTGGGGACGTATGAACACTGAAGCTTTCTTT. This sequence encodes CASSLWGRMNTEAFF.

The chain is built from TRBV3-1 and TRBJ2-7; D uncertain. In germline, CDR1 is LGHDT, CDR2 YNNKEL (reference sequence). The ends were cut back, 6 bases at V and 0 bases at J, with 6 bases in the middle. CDR3 length equals 12 residues. The chain's CDR3 is CASSRSSYEQYF. The CDR3 DNA follows: TGTGCCAGCAGTCGGAGCTCCTACGAGCAGTACTTC.

This chain joins TRBV20-1 and TRBJ1-1; D may be TRBD1 (5 bases). This CDR3 region has 14 residues. The germline gives CDR1 DFQATT, CDR2 SNEGSKA (reference sequence). The germline V and J ends were trimmed by 3 bases and 1 base, with 12 bases remaining between them. CDR3 DNA sequence: TGCAGTGCTAGGGGGTGGGACGGGAACACTGAAGCTTTCTTT. It translates to CSARGWDGNTEAFF.

The rearrangement uses TRBV2 and TRBJ1-5; D may be TRBD1 (6 bases). The V gene lost 3 bases and the J gene lost 5 bases, with 14 bases spanning the gap. The germline V gene has CDR1 SNHLY and CDR2 FYNNEI. This CDR3 spans 15 amino acids. The CDR3 DNA is TGTGCCAGCAGTGAGTGGACAGCGACCGATCAGCCCCAGCATTTT. This sequence encodes CASSEWTATDQPQHF. Drawing the rest from reference TRBV2 and TRBJ1-5, the complete variable domain is EPEVTQTPSHQVTQMGQEVILRCVPISNHLYFYWYRQILGQKVEFLVSFYNNEISEKSEIFDDQFSVERPDGSNFTLKIRSTKLEDSAMYFCASSEWTATDQPQHFGDGTRLSIL.

The chain uses TRBV7-3 and TRBJ1-1; 8 nucleotides align to TRBD1. Germline V gives CDR1 SGHTA, CDR2 FQGTGA. The trim removed 5 bases at V and 11 bases at J, leaving 13 bases unmatched. The CDR3 is 14 residues long. The DNA of the CDR3 is TGTGCCAGCAGCAACGGACAGGGCGATCGGGGGGCTTTCTTT. As protein: CASSNGQGDRGAFF.

The chain recombines TRBV30 with TRBJ2-1; D gene uncertain. Germline CDR1 is GTSNPN and CDR2 is SVGIG (reference sequence). The CDR3 sequence is 13 residues long. V was trimmed by 4 bases and J by 0 bases, leaving 7 bases between them. The CDR3 bases are TGTGCCTGGACTCCAAGCTCCTACAATGAGCAGTTCTTC. As protein: CAWTPSSYNEQFF. Full variable domain (missing parts from reference TRBV30 and TRBJ2-1): SQTIHQWPATLVQPVGSPLSLECTVEGTSNPNLYWYRQAAGRGLQLLFYSVGIGQISSEVPQNLSASRPQDRQFILSSKKLLLSDSGFYLCAWTPSSYNEQFFGPGTRLTVL.

The DNA for the CDR3 is TGTGCCAGCAGCTTAAGCGGGATCAAGGCCTACGAGCAGTACTTC. Amino acids: CASSLSGIKAYEQYF. The V and J genes are TRBV7-3 and TRBJ2-7; tentative D call: TRBD2 (6 bases). CDR1 and CDR2 from the germline V gene are SGHTA and FQGTGA. V was clipped by 1 base and J by 2 bases, with 12 bases between them. This CDR3 is built from 15 residues.

The chain recombines TRBV6-5 with TRBJ1-3; D gene unclear. The V end lost 3 bases, the J end lost 3 bases, and 9 bases lay between the germline ends. Germline CDR1 is MNHEY and CDR2 is SVGAGI. The CDR3 has 14 amino acids. CDR3 protein: CASSYEGFGNTIYF. In nucleotides, the CDR3 is TGTGCCAGCAGTTATGAGGGTTTTGGAAACACCATATATTTT.

This clonotype came up once. The J gene is TRBJ2-3, the V gene TRBV6-5; 8 nucleotides line up with TRBD1. CDR3 length: 14 residues. Germline V gene lookup returns CDR1 MNHEY and CDR2 SVGAGI. V trimming: 2 bases; J trimming: 12 bases; junction bases outside the gene matches: 10. CDR3 loop: CASSYHSQGARQYF. The CDR3 coding sequence is TGTGCCAGCAGTTACCACTCTCAGGGGGCAAGACAGTATTTT.

The chain combines TRBV19 with TRBJ2-7; no clear D gene. The V end lost 4 bases, the J end lost 2 bases, and 9 bases lay between the germline ends. The germline V gene has CDR1 LNHDA and CDR2 SQIVND (reference sequence). The CDR3 spans 13 residues. CDR3 DNA: TGTGCCAGTAGTAATGAGCAGACCTACGAGCAGTACTTC. Translation gives CASSNEQTYEQYF.

This CDR3 is CASSPGQGIATNEKLFF. Here the CDR3 DNA reads TGTGCCAGCAGTCCGGGACAGGGGATAGCAACTAATGAAAAACTGTTTTTT. The chain has TRBV12-3 or TRBV12-4 and TRBJ1-4, with 10 bases identical to TRBD1. J gave up 0 bases and V 5 bases, and 6 bases lay outside the gene matches. This CDR3 has 17 residues.

This clonotype was observed a single time. The chain recombines TRBV18 with TRBJ2-7; TRBD1 agrees at 7 bases. Germline V CDR1 and CDR2: KGHSH, LQKENI. The CDR3 spans 16 residues. The J segment lost 0 bases and the V segment lost 3 bases, leaving 8 bases of the junction unmatched. This chain's CDR3 is CASSPEDRWISYEQYF. Here the CDR3 DNA reads TGTGCCAGCTCACCGGAGGACAGGTGGATCTCCTACGAGCAGTACTTC.

This rearrangement joins TRBV20-1 to TRBJ1-2; 7 bases fit TRBD1. Germline-derived CDR1 and CDR2 are DFQATT and SNEGSKA (reference sequence). This CDR3 has 12 amino acids. The trim removed 6 bases at V and 4 bases at J, leaving 5 bases unmatched. The CDR3 loop is CSATTGPYGYTF. CDR3 sequence (DNA): TGCAGTGCCACGACAGGGCCCTATGGCTACACCTTC.

The V call is TRBV19, the J call TRBJ1-4; D may be TRBD1 (5 bases). Germline lookup yields CDR1 LNHDA and CDR2 SQIVND (reference sequence). The length of the CDR3 is 14 residues. Trimming shortened V by 8 bases and J by 10 bases, and 20 bases separated the two germline ends. Written as DNA, the CDR3 is TGTGCCAGTTCGGTGCAGGGTTTCGGTCGAAAACTGTTTTTT. Amino acid sequence: CASSVQGFGRKLFF.

In this sample, this clonotype turned up once. The rearrangement joins TRBV7-9 to TRBJ2-5; 8 nucleotides match TRBD2. The CDR3 has 14 amino acids. Trimming at V came to 8 bases and at J to 5 bases, leaving 10 bases not matched to a gene. Per the germline V gene, CDR1 is SEHNR and CDR2 is FQNEAQ (reference sequence). CDR3 DNA: TGTGCCAGCCTTGACAGCGGGAGCCGGGAGACCCAGTACTTC. Translating gives CASLDSGSRETQYF. The whole variable domain, filled in from reference TRBV7-9 and TRBJ2-5, reads DTGVSQNPRHKITKRGQNVTFRCDPISEHNRLYWYRQTLGQGPEFLTYFQNEAQLEKSRLLSDRFSAERPKGSFSTLEIQRTEQGDSAMYLCASLDSGSRETQYFGPGTRLLVL.

CDR3 DNA sequence: TGTGCCAGCAGCCCATATACGGGAGTAACAGATACGCAGTATTTT. Protein sequence: CASSPYTGVTDTQYF. V gene TRBV7-9 combines with J gene TRBJ2-3; D is possibly TRBD2 (6 bases). Trimming took 5 bases from V and 3 from J, leaving 15 bases between them. This CDR3 has 15 amino acids. From germline, CDR1 is SEHNR and CDR2 FQNEAQ (reference sequence).